This passage covers 15 T cell receptor beta chains from one sample sequenced in a study of blood T cell repertoires in COVID-19. Sequencing was performed with immunoSEQ multiplex PCR; in TCRdb, only in-frame clones are kept and a portion is missing. This table has about 160,000 clones, approximately 87% appearing once. Sequencing was performed on peripheral blood. These receptors came from a woman between 65 and 79 years old with COVID-19, enrolled during active disease.

V is TRBV28 and J is TRBJ1-6; D is possibly TRBD1 (5 bases). The CDR3 has 17 residues. Germline values: CDR1 MDHEN, CDR2 SYDVKM. V was cut by 5 bases and J by 10 bases, with 24 bases left in between. The CDR3 nucleotides read TGTGCCAGCAGTCCGACTCGCGGGGGGACCGGCCCCTCACCCCTCCACTTT. Protein product: CASSPTRGGTGPSPLHF.

The V and J genes are TRBV15 and TRBJ1-1, with D perhaps matching TRBD1 (5 bases). CDR1 is LNHNV, CDR2 YYDKDF, per germline (reference sequence). The CDR3 contains 12 residues. The ends were cut back, 6 bases at V and 4 bases at J, with 9 bases in the middle. This CDR3 is CATRRGSTEAFF. CDR3 coding DNA: TGTGCCACCAGAAGGGGCTCCACTGAAGCTTTCTTT.

This chain joins TRBV29-1 and TRBJ1-1, with TRBD1 matching 7 bases. The CDR3 loop spans 13 amino acids. Germline lookup yields CDR1 SQVTM and CDR2 ANQGSEA. Trimming cost V 7 bases and J 1 base; bases outside gene matches: 6. The CDR3 sequence: CSARQGSNTEAFF. The DNA for the CDR3 is TGCAGCGCCCGACAGGGATCGAACACTGAAGCTTTCTTT.

The CDR3 bases are TGTGCCAGCAGTACCGCAGGGGGCTCGAACACTGAAGCTTTCTTT. Its protein product is CASSTAGGSNTEAFF. The V gene is TRBV6-5, the J gene TRBJ1-1, with 8 bases matching TRBD1. Trimming took 5 bases from V and 1 from J; bases not matched to a gene: 6. Per germline, CDR1 MNHEY and CDR2 SVGAGI. The CDR3 extends over 15 amino acids.

This clone was recorded once. The chain combines TRBV6-6 with TRBJ1-2; 7 nucleotides match TRBD1. CDR1 MNHNY and CDR2 SVGAGI come from the germline V gene (reference sequence). V was clipped by 6 bases and J by 0 bases; unmatched bases: 4. This CDR3 has 14 amino acids. As DNA, the CDR3 is TGTGCCAGCAGCCAGGGGACAGCTAACTATGGCTACACCTTC. Translated, it gives CASSQGTANYGYTF.

The table lists this clone with a few counts. The chain recombines TRBV18 with TRBJ1-1; D possibly corresponds to TRBD1 (5 bases). In germline, CDR1 is KGHSH, CDR2 LQKENI. There are 15 residues in the CDR3. Deletions cut 2 bases from V and 4 bases from J, with 14 bases between. The CDR3 nucleotides read TGTGCCAGCTCACCAGGGGCGCAGGGCGGCACTGAAGCTTTCTTT. The encoded protein is CASSPGAQGGTEAFF. The complete variable domain, with remaining parts taken from reference TRBV18 and TRBJ1-1, reads NAGVMQNPRHLVRRRGQEARLRCSPMKGHSHVYWYRQLPEEGLKFMVYLQKENIIDESGMPKERFSAEFPKEGPSILRIQQVVRGDSAAYFCASSPGAQGGTEAFFGQGTRLTVV.

The chain has TRBV5-4 and TRBJ1-1, with 10 bases identical to TRBD1. CDR1 and CDR2 (germline): SGHNT, YYREEE (reference sequence). With 4 bases clipped from V and 11 bases from J, the junction kept 11 bases outside the gene matches. The CDR3 length is 14 residues. CDR3 region: CASSRTGTGEGAFF. The CDR3, as DNA: TGTGCCAGCAGCCGGACCGGGACAGGGGAAGGGGCTTTCTTT. Combining the CDR3 with reference TRBV5-4 and TRBJ1-1 gives the whole variable domain ETGVTQSPTHLIKTRGQQVTLRCSSQSGHNTVSWYQQALGQGPQFIFQYYREEENGRGNFPPRFSGLQFPNYSSELNVNALELDDSALYLCASSRTGTGEGAFFGQGTRLTVV.

The chain combines TRBV4-2 with TRBJ1-5; 10 bases agree with TRBD1. V was pared by 0 bases and J by 5 bases, with 4 bases of the junction left unmatched. CDR3 length: 16 amino acids. Germline V lookup: CDR1 LGHNA, CDR2 YNFKEQ. The DNA of the CDR3 is TGTGCCAGCAGCCAAGATTGGGACAGGGGATATCAGCCCCAGCATTTT. Amino acid sequence: CASSQDWDRGYQPQHF.

This chain connects TRBV5-4 to TRBJ2-7, with 7 bases that match TRBD2. The CDR3 covers 15 residues. J lost 2 bases, V lost 0 bases, and 5 bases had no gene match. Germline lookup yields CDR1 SGHNT and CDR2 YYREEE (reference sequence). The CDR3 reads CASSLERGLTYEQYF. DNA for the CDR3: TGTGCCAGCAGCTTGGAGCGGGGACTTACCTACGAGCAGTACTTC.

This rearrangement joins TRBV7-8 to TRBJ2-3; the match to TRBD2 covers 7 bases. The CDR3 covers 14 residues. Germline trimming cut 5 bases from V and 4 bases from J; bases unmatched to any gene: 6. Germline V gene lookup returns CDR1 SGHVS and CDR2 FQNEAQ. CDR3 nucleotide sequence: TGTGCCAGCAGCAAACCGGGACTACCAGATACGCAGTATTTT. This encodes CASSKPGLPDTQYF.

The chain recombines TRBV5-1 with TRBJ2-1; 7 bases are a match to TRBD1. The CDR3 contains 17 residues. CDR1 and CDR2 (germline): SGHRS, YFSETQ. The ends lost 4 bases at V and 0 bases at J; junction bases unmatched: 10. CDR3 sequence reads: CASSTGQAYRSYNEQFF. In DNA, the CDR3 is TGCGCCAGCAGCACCGGACAGGCTTACCGCTCCTACAATGAGCAGTTCTTC.

V usage is TRBV19 and J usage is TRBJ1-4, with 8 bases fitting TRBD1. Germline CDR1 and CDR2: LNHDA and SQIVND (reference sequence). This CDR3 has 22 amino acids. With V trimmed by 9 bases and J by 10 bases, 37 bases remained unmatched. CDR3 region: CASKDGRDRGGATRSSFGKLFF. The CDR3 DNA reads as TGTGCCAGCAAAGATGGAAGAGACAGGGGAGGAGCAACTCGCAGTAGTTTTGGAAAACTGTTTTTT. Full variable domain (missing parts from reference TRBV19 and TRBJ1-4): DGGITQSPKYLFRKEGQNVTLSCEQNLNHDAMYWYRQDPGQGLRLIYYSQIVNDFQKGDIAEGYSVSREKKESFPLTVTSAQKNPTAFYLCASKDGRDRGGATRSSFGKLFFGSGTQLSVL.

V and J are TRBV18 and TRBJ2-5; 8 bases are shared with TRBD2. CDR3 length: 15 residues. V lost 2 bases, J lost 4 bases, and 6 bases stayed unmatched. Germline V gene sequence: CDR1 KGHSH, CDR2 LQKENI. CDR3 nucleotides: TGTGCCAGCTCACCAGAGCGGGGGACCGTAGAGACCCAGTACTTC. The encoded protein is CASSPERGTVETQYF. The variable domain in full, completed from reference TRBV18 and TRBJ2-5, reads NAGVMQNPRHLVRRRGQEARLRCSPMKGHSHVYWYRQLPEEGLKFMVYLQKENIIDESGMPKERFSAEFPKEGPSILRIQQVVRGDSAAYFCASSPERGTVETQYFGPGTRLLVL.

The chain joins TRBV15 to TRBJ2-7; possible D gene TRBD2, 5 bases. The V end lost 0 bases, the J end lost 1 base, and 7 bases lay between the germline ends. The CDR3 totals 14 residues. In germline, CDR1 is LNHNV, CDR2 YYDKDF (reference sequence). This chain's CDR3 is CATSRDRGSYEQYF. Written as DNA, the CDR3 is TGTGCCACCAGCAGAGATCGGGGATCCTACGAGCAGTACTTC.

The chain combines TRBV5-4 with TRBJ2-3, with 10 positions matching TRBD2. This CDR3 comprises 14 residues. The germline V gene encodes CDR1 SGHNT and CDR2 YYREEE (reference sequence). V shed 4 bases and J 5 bases; nucleotides not matched to a gene: 4. In nucleotides, the CDR3 is TGTGCCAGCAGCCGGAGCGGGGGGGGAGATACGCAGTATTTT. It encodes CASSRSGGGDTQYF.